Listed here are 23 T cell receptor beta chains from one sample, sequenced in a study of shared clonotypes between healthy human individuals. CD8 cells regarded as naive lacked CD45RO, were positively chosen for CCR7, and omitted terminally differentiated effector memory CD45RA+ cells. Profiling relied on immunoSEQ multiplex PCR, and the TCRdb table lists in-frame clones only, not all of them. Counted here are around 600,000 clones, around 95% occurring once; the ten biggest clones make up over 0.09%. Specimen: naive CD8+ T cells sorted from blood. These receptors came from a woman under 40 in good health.

J is TRBJ2-7 and V is TRBV30, with 7 bases identical to TRBD2. CDR1 is GTSNPN, CDR2 SVGIG, per germline (reference sequence). Trimming took 0 bases from V and 3 from J; bases not matched to a gene: 11. This CDR3 spans 16 amino acids. In DNA, the CDR3 is TGTGCCTGGAGTGTACGGTCGCTAGCGGTGATCTACGAGCAGTACTTC. The encoded protein is CAWSVRSLAVIYEQYF.

The chain carries TRBV4-1 and TRBJ2-1, with D possibly called TRBD1 or TRBD2 (6 bases each). CDR1 is MGHRA, CDR2 YSYEKL, per germline. The CDR3 extends over 12 amino acids. Deletions cut 4 bases from V and 7 bases from J, with 8 bases between. This chain's CDR3 is CASSRGANEQFF. The CDR3 bases are TGCGCCAGCAGCCGGGGGGCTAATGAGCAGTTCTTC.

The chain is built from TRBV7-2 and TRBJ2-3; 10 bases match TRBD1. Germline CDR1 is SGHTA and CDR2 is FQGNSA. CDR3 length equals 16 residues. V dropped 1 base and J dropped 8; count of bases not matched to a gene: 9. The CDR3 is CASSLGFADRGFTQYF. As DNA, the CDR3 is TGTGCCAGCAGCTTAGGTTTCGCGGACAGGGGGTTTACGCAGTATTTT.

This chain joins TRBV4-2 and TRBJ1-1, with D unresolved. Germline V gene data show CDR1 as LGHNA and CDR2 as YNFKEQ. CDR3 length equals 14 residues. The germline V and J ends were trimmed by 3 bases and 3 bases, with 11 bases remaining between them. CDR3 amino acids: CASSHGLKDTEAFF. CDR3 bases: TGTGCCAGCAGCCATGGACTGAAGGACACTGAAGCTTTCTTT.

The CDR3 DNA sequence: TGTGCCAGCAGCTTGGTGGGGGGGCCACCAGAGAGAGAGCAGTACTTC. Translating gives CASSLVGGPPEREQYF. The V and J genes are TRBV5-4 and TRBJ2-7, with D possibly matching TRBD2 (7 bases). Germline V gene lookup returns CDR1 SGHNT and CDR2 YYREEE (reference sequence). Trimming removed 0 bases at V and 7 bases at J, with 20 bases between. This CDR3 has 16 residues.

V usage is TRBV30 and J usage is TRBJ2-1, with D perhaps TRBD2 (6 bases). Germline CDR1 is GTSNPN and CDR2 is SVGIG (reference sequence). Trimming cost V 0 bases and J 7 bases, with 13 bases left between them. CDR3 size: 14 residues. CDR3 region: CAWSVGLAQNEQFF. For the CDR3, the DNA is TGTGCCTGGAGTGTAGGGCTAGCGCAAAATGAGCAGTTCTTC.

The chain employs TRBV7-8 and TRBJ2-1, with 7 nucleotides matching TRBD2. The germline V gene has CDR1 SGHVS and CDR2 FQNEAQ. The CDR3 consists of 18 residues. V dropped 5 bases and J dropped 0; count of bases not matched to a gene: 13. The CDR3 region is CASSIKSRGGYSYNEQFF. DNA of the CDR3: TGTGCCAGCAGCATAAAGTCCCGGGGAGGGTACTCCTACAATGAGCAGTTCTTC.

This clone has only one observation. V is TRBV9 and J is TRBJ2-5; perhaps TRBD1 as D (5 bases). The CDR3 is made up of 15 amino acids. Germline CDR1 SGDLS, CDR2 YYNGEE. V lost 0 bases and J 2 bases, leaving 11 bases between the germline ends. For the CDR3, the DNA is TGTGCCAGCAGCGTAGGCGACAGAGCGCAAGAGACCCAGTACTTC. Its translation is CASSVGDRAQETQYF.

V gene TRBV5-4 combines with J gene TRBJ1-2, with D hard to call. Germline V gene lookup returns CDR1 SGHNT and CDR2 YYREEE (reference sequence). V was clipped by 1 base and J by 8 bases, with 18 bases between them. The CDR3 consists of 15 residues. CDR3 sequence reads: CASSLWTEIPYGYTF. The DNA of the CDR3 is TGTGCCAGCAGCTTGTGGACGGAAATACCCTACGGCTACACCTTC.

V and J are TRBV5-5 and TRBJ1-1, with D maybe TRBD1 (5 bases). The CDR3 covers 15 residues. With 0 bases removed from V and 3 bases from J, the gap between germline ends came to 12 bases. The V gene's germline CDR1 is SGHKS and CDR2 YYEKEE (reference sequence). The CDR3 loop is CASSLEGLTDTEAFF. The CDR3 bases are TGTGCCAGCAGCTTGGAGGGGCTAACGGACACTGAAGCTTTCTTT.

V is TRBV5-6 and J is TRBJ1-1, with D hard to call. V shed 2 bases and J shed 2 bases, with 10 bases lying between them. Germline V gene data show CDR1 as SGHDT and CDR2 as YYEEEE. CDR3 size: 14 residues. The CDR3 protein is CASSLSISNTEAFF. The DNA of the CDR3 is TGTGCCAGCAGCTTATCTATTTCTAACACTGAAGCTTTCTTT.

The chain uses TRBV28 and TRBJ2-7; TRBD2 aligns across 7 bases. This CDR3 has 15 residues. V lost 6 bases, J lost 5 bases, and 13 bases stayed unmatched. The germline CDR1 and CDR2 sequences are MDHEN and SYDVKM. The CDR3 loop is CASSYPGLKFNEQYF. CDR3 coding DNA: TGTGCCAGCAGCTATCCGGGACTAAAATTCAACGAGCAGTACTTC.

The V and J genes are TRBV27 and TRBJ2-1; 8 bases align to TRBD2. This CDR3 is built from 16 residues. Per the germline V gene, CDR1 is MNHEY and CDR2 is SMNVEV (reference sequence). V gave up 0 bases and J gave up 3 bases; unmatched junction bases: 4. For the CDR3, the DNA is TGTGCCAGCAGTTTATCGGTCGGGGGGGGCTACAATGAGCAGTTCTTC. It is translated as CASSLSVGGGYNEQFF.

The chain couples TRBV27 to TRBJ1-2; D gene uncertain. Germline CDR1 and CDR2: MNHEY and SMNVEV (reference sequence). Trimming removed 4 bases from V and 4 bases from J, with 10 bases in between. The CDR3 consists of 13 residues. CDR3 in amino acids: CASSSDTAYGYTF. In DNA form, the CDR3 reads TGTGCCAGCAGTTCAGACACGGCCTATGGCTACACCTTC.

In its sample, this clone was seen once. The sample contains more than one DNA sequence encoding this CDR3. The CDR3 DNA sequence: TGTGCCAGCAGTTTATTTACAGGGGGTTACGAGCAGTACTTC. Translated: CASSLFTGGYEQYF. This chain uses TRBV27 with TRBJ2-7, with 8 bases fitting TRBD1. CDR3 length: 14 residues. Germline V gene lookup returns CDR1 MNHEY and CDR2 SMNVEV (reference sequence). V shed 1 base, J shed 4 bases, and the junction held 3 bases outside the gene matches.

In regard to this clone: The sample carries other DNA sequences with the same CDR3. V is TRBV7-9 and J is TRBJ1-4; TRBD1 might be the D (5 bases). The CDR3 spans 13 residues. V was clipped by 3 bases and J by 4 bases, with 6 bases between them. Germline CDR1 reads SEHNR; CDR2 reads FQNEAQ (reference sequence). In nucleotides, the CDR3 is TGTGCCAGCAGCTTGGGGGGTAATGAAAAACTGTTTTTT. Amino acid sequence: CASSLGGNEKLFF.

The chain uses TRBV27 and TRBJ2-7, with D possibly being TRBD1 (5 bases). The CDR3 covers 13 residues. Germline values: CDR1 MNHEY, CDR2 SMNVEV (reference sequence). V lost 3 bases and J 7 bases, leaving 13 bases between the germline ends. In DNA form, the CDR3 reads TGTGCCAGCAGTTTTAGCAGGGCTGGAGAGCAGTACTTC. Residues: CASSFSRAGEQYF.

The rearrangement uses TRBV5-6 and TRBJ1-4; no firm D call. Germline lookup yields CDR1 SGHDT and CDR2 YYEEEE. Trimming removed 3 bases at V and 3 bases at J, with 15 bases between. This CDR3 has 16 amino acids. CDR3 sequence: CASSSLGEGANEKLFF. The CDR3, as DNA: TGTGCCAGCAGCTCCCTGGGCGAGGGAGCTAATGAAAAACTGTTTTTT.

This clone came up a few times. The rearrangement links TRBV11-2 to TRBJ2-7; TRBD2 matches at 13 bases. Germline V gene sequence: CDR1 SGHAT, CDR2 FQNNGV. With 4 bases clipped from V and 4 bases from J, the junction kept 1 base outside the gene matches. CDR3 length: 14 residues. In DNA, the CDR3 is TGTGCCAGCAGCTGGACTAGCGGGAGATACGAGCAGTACTTC. It yields the protein CASSWTSGRYEQYF.

A word on this clone: A read error may produce the germline difference seen at one junction end. The chain couples TRBV5-6 to TRBJ2-1; no definite D call. CDR1 SGHDT and CDR2 YYEEEE come from the germline V gene. CDR3 length: 12 amino acids. The DNA of the CDR3 is TGTGCCAGCACCTTGGGTCGGGATGAGCAGTTCTTC. Translating it yields CASTLGRDEQFF.

The rearrangement links TRBV11-2 to TRBJ1-2; D is unclear. Deletions cut 2 bases from V and 1 base from J, with 11 bases between. This CDR3 has 15 residues. Germline V CDR1 and CDR2: SGHAT, FQNNGV. The DNA of the CDR3 is TGTGCCAGCAGCTTACTAACAGTCCTTAACTATGGCTACACCTTC. Translated: CASSLLTVLNYGYTF.

The gene calls are TRBV27 and TRBJ2-5; D might be TRBD2 (6 bases). V lost 6 bases and J lost 2, with 10 bases in between. Germline CDR1 is MNHEY and CDR2 is SMNVEV (reference sequence). CDR3 length equals 13 residues. Here the CDR3 reads CASRGTLQETQYF. CDR3 coding DNA: TGTGCCAGCAGAGGGACTTTACAAGAGACCCAGTACTTC.

This chain connects TRBV6-1 to TRBJ2-2; 11 bases are a match to TRBD1. Germline V gene lookup returns CDR1 MNHNS and CDR2 SASEGT. This CDR3 contains 18 residues. The ends lost 4 bases at V and 2 bases at J; junction bases unmatched: 9. The CDR3 loop is CASSVTGTGGINTGELFF. In DNA form, the CDR3 reads TGTGCCAGCAGTGTAACCGGGACAGGGGGAATTAACACCGGGGAGCTGTTTTTT.